There are a few counts of the clone carrying this TCR beta chain. This entry belongs to a study of blood T cell repertoires in COVID-19. Study in general: Italy, Spain and the United States were the sources of the convalescent and acute COVID-19 samples. The cDNA or gDNA used as material had been derived from T cells, B-cell-depleted T cells, or PBMCs.

The CDR3 is 18 amino acids. CDR1 LNHDA and CDR2 SQIVND come from the germline V gene (reference sequence). Germline trimming cut 5 bases from V and 1 base from J; bases unmatched to any gene: 16. Under the authors' procedure: Amplification of reference gene primers provided the estimated nucleated cell counts. Sequencing was performed with immunoSEQ multiplex PCR; in TCRdb, only in-frame clones are kept and a portion is missing. D and trimming come from the DNA, and the V and J calls and clone size come from that table. The sample shows around 130,000 clones, 75% to 85% of them seen only once. The clonotype originates from a man older than 75 with acute or convalescent COVID-19. Sample: peripheral blood. V is TRBV19 and J is TRBJ2-5; 7 bases fit TRBD2. The CDR3 loop reads CASSPTGASGVGQETQYF. The CDR3 bases are TGTGCCAGTAGTCCCACTGGCGCTAGCGGAGTTGGCCAAGAGACCCAGTACTTC.